The 3 T cell receptor beta chains reported below all come from one sample, sequenced in a study of T cells in Graves' hyperthyroidism and ophthalmopathy. Regions amplified from RNA transcripts were the TCR beta CDR3 regions. The HTBI primer set drove a first-round RT-PCR of the TCR CDR3. MiXCR, applied by TCRdb to the multiplex PCR reads, yields one record per CDR3 protein. The sample shows about 200,000 distinct CDR3 sequences, around 17% of them seen only once. Sequencing was performed on blood. The source of these receptors is a man in his forties with Graves' hyperthyroidism.

Ten or more counts support this clonotype. The V gene is TRBV4-3, the J gene TRBJ2-1; D is undetermined. V was trimmed by 0 bases and J by 6 bases, leaving 6 bases between them. This CDR3 has 13 amino acids. The germline gives CDR1 LGHNA, CDR2 YSLEER. CDR3 region: CASSQDGSNEQFF. The CDR3 DNA sequence: TGCGCCAGCAGCCAAGACGGAAGCAATGAGCAGTTCTTC.

The rearrangement links TRBV4-1 to TRBJ2-7; D assignment may be TRBD1 or TRBD2 (6 bases each). Trimming shortened V by 4 bases and J by 5 bases, and 21 bases separated the two germline ends. Looked up from germline, CDR1 is MGHRA and CDR2 is YSYEKL. This CDR3 has 16 amino acids. CDR3 DNA: TGCGCCAGCAGCCCACAGGAGGGGGGCCTTCGCCACGAGCAGTACTTC. It is translated as CASSPQEGGLRHEQYF.

This clonotype has ten or more counts. V and J are TRBV6-2 or TRBV6-3 and TRBJ2-1, with D possibly being TRBD1 (8 bases). The CDR3 consists of 14 residues. Trimming cost V 5 bases and J 6 bases, with 14 bases left between them. CDR1 is MNHEY and CDR2 is SVGEGT in the germline V gene. Here the CDR3 reads CASSVQGGLNEQFF. The CDR3, as DNA: TGTGCCAGCAGTGTACAGGGGGGGCTCAATGAGCAGTTCTTC.